What follows is one T cell receptor beta chain and its context. Antigen specificity is unknown. Original data processing: ImmunoSEQ gave junction-only sequences without quality scores, so filtering differed. Method: immunoSEQ multiplex PCR; TCRdb's copy keeps in-frame clones and lacks some. V, J and clone size are those of that table, while D and trimming were read from the DNA. This table has fewer than 1 million clones, around 96% appearing once. The J segment lost 7 bases and the V segment lost 0 bases, leaving 8 bases of the junction unmatched. The CDR3 has 18 amino acids. The germline gives CDR1 SGHRS, CDR2 YFSETQ. This entry is derived from a study of shared clonotypes between healthy human individuals. Only CD45RO-negative cells positively selected for CCR7 counted as naive CD8 cells, so terminally differentiated effector memory CD45RA+ cells were excluded. Overall study results and limits: Naive subsets tended to show greater estimated richness than memory subsets.

The genes are TRBV5-1 and TRBJ2-1, with 15 bases matching TRBD2. Sequencing was done on a sample of naive CD8+ T cells sorted from blood. The clonotype originates from a man aged 25 to 40 in good health. DNA of the CDR3: TGCGCCAGCAGCTTGGAAGGACTAGCGGGAGGGTTGTATAATGAGCAGTTCTTC. This gives the protein CASSLEGLAGGLYNEQFF.